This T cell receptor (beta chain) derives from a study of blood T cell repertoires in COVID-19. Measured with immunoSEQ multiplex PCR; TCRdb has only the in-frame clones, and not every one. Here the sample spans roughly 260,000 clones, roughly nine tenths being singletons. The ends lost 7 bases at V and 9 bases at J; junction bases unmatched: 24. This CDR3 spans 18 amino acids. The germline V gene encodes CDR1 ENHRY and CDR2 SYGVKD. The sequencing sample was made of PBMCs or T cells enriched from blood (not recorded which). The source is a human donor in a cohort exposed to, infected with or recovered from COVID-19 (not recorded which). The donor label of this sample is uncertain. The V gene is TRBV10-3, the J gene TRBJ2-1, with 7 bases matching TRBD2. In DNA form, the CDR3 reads TGTGCCATCAACCGGGAGGAATATCAAATAGGAGATACGGGTGAGCAGTTCTTC. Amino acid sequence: CAINREEYQIGDTGEQFF.